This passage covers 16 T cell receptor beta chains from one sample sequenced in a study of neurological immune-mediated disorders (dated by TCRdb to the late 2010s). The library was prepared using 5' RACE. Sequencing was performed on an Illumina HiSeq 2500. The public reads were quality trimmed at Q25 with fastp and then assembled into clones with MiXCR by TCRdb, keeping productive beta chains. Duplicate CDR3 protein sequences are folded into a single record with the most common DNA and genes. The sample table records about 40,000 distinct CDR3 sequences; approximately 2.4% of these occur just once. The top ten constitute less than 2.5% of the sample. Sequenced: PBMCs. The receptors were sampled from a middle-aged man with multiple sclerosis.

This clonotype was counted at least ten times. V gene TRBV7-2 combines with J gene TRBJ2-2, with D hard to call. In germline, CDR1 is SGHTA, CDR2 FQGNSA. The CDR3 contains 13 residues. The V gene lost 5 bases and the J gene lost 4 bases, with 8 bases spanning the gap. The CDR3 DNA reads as TGTGCCAGCAGCGCCCTAGGCACCGGGGAGCTGTTTTTT. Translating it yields CASSALGTGELFF.

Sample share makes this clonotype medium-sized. The CDR3 DNA reads as TGTGCCAGCAGTAGGAACAACCTGAACGGTGAAGCTTTCTTT. It specifies CASSRNNLNGEAFF. The chain recombines TRBV12-3 or TRBV12-4 with TRBJ1-1; D gene uncertain. Trimming left V 5 bases short and J 7 bases short, with 17 bases between. The CDR3 has 14 amino acids.

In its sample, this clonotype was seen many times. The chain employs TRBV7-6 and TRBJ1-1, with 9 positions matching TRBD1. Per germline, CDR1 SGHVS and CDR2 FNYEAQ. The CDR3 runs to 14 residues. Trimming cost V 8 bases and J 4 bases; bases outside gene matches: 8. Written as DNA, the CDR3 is TGTGCCAGCTTCCCCGGGACAGGGAGCACTGAAGCTTTCTTT. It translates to CASFPGTGSTEAFF. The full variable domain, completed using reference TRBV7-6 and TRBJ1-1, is GAGVSQSPRYKVTKRGQDVALRCDPISGHVSLYWYRQALGQGPEFLTYFNYEAQQDKSGLPNDRFSAERPEGSISTLTIQRTEQRDSAMYRCASFPGTGSTEAFFGQGTRLTVV.

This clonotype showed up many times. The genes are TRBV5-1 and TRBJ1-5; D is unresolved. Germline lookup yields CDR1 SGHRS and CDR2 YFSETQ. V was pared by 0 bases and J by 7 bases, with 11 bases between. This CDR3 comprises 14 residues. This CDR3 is CASSLGRSGQPQHF. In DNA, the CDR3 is TGCGCCAGCAGCTTGGGGCGATCGGGACAGCCCCAGCATTTT.

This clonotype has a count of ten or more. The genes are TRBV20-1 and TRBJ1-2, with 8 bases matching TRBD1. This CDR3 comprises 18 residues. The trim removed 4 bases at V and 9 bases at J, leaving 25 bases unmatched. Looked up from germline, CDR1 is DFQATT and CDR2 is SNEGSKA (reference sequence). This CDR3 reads CSATDVTGESGQLLSYTF. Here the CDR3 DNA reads TGCAGTGCTACAGATGTGACAGGGGAATCAGGCCAGTTGTTGAGCTACACCTTC.

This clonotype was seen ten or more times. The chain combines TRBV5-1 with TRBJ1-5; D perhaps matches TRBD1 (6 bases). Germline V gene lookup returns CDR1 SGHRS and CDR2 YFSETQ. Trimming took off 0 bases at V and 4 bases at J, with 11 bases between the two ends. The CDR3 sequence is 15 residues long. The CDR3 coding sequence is TGCGCCAGCAGCTTGGAGGACAGCGTAAATCAGCCCCAGCATTTT. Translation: CASSLEDSVNQPQHF.

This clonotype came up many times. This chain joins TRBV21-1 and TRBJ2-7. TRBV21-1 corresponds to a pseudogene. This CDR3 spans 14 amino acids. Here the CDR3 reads CASSNSAGIYEQYF. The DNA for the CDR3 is TGTGCCAGCAGCAACAGCGCGGGAATCTACGAGCAGTACTTC.

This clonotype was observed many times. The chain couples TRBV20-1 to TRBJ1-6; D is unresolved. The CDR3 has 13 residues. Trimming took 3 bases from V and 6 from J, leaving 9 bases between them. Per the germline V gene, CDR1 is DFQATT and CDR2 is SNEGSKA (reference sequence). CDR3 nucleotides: TGCAGTGCTAGCTTCGACACTAATTCACCCCTCCACTTT. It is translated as CSASFDTNSPLHF.

Here the CDR3 DNA reads TGCAGTGCTAGCGTCGACCATGGCTACACCTTC. Its translation: CSASVDHGYTF. The V gene is TRBV20-1, the J gene TRBJ1-2; D gene uncertain. In germline, CDR1 is DFQATT, CDR2 SNEGSKA (reference sequence). The ends were cut back, 3 bases at V and 6 bases at J, with 8 bases in the middle. The CDR3 has 11 amino acids.

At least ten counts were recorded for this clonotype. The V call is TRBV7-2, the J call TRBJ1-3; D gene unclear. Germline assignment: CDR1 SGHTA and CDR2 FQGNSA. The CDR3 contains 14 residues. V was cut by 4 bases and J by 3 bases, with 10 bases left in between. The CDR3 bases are TGTGCCAGCAGCTATGACGGGATTGGAAACACCATATATTTT. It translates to CASSYDGIGNTIYF.

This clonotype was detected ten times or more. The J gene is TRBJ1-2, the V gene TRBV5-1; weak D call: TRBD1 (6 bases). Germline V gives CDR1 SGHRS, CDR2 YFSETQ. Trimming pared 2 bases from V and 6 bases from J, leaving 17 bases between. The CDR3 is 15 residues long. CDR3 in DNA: TGCGCCAGCAGCTTCAAAGCAGGGGATGGTCATGGCTACACCTTC. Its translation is CASSFKAGDGHGYTF.

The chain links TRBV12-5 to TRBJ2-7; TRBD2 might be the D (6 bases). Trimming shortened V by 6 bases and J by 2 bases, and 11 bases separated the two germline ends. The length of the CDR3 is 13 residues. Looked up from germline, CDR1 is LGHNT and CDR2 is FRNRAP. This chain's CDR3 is CASGNTSPYEQYF. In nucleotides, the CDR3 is TGTGCTAGTGGCAACACTAGCCCCTACGAGCAGTACTTC.

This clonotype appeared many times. For the CDR3, the DNA is TGTGCCAGCAGCCAAGTCTTACAGGGCTCCTACAATGAGCAGTTCTTC. Protein product: CASSQVLQGSYNEQFF. This chain uses TRBV4-2 with TRBJ2-1; D is perhaps TRBD1 (6 bases). Looked up from germline, CDR1 is LGHNA and CDR2 is YNFKEQ. The germline V and J ends were trimmed by 1 base and 0 bases, with 10 bases remaining between them. CDR3 size: 16 residues.

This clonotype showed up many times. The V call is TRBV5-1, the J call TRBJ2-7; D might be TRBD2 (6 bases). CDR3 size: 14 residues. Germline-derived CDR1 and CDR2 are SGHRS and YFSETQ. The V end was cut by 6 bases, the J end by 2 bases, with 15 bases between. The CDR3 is CASTARGSAYEQYF. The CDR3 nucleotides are TGCGCCAGCACCGCCCGGGGGTCAGCCTACGAGCAGTACTTC.

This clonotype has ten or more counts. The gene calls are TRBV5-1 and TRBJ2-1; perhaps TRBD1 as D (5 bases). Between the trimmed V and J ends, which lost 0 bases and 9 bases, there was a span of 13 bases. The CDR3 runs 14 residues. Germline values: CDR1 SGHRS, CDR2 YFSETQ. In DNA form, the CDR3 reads TGCGCCAGCAGCTTGGCGTGGGGCTACGGTGAGCAGTTCTTC. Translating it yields CASSLAWGYGEQFF.

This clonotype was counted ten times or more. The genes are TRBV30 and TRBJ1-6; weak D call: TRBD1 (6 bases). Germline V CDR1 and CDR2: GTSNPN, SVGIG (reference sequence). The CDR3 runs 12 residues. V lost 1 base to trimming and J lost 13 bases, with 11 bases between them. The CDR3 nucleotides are TGTGCCTGGAGTGGAGGGGGGACTCCCCTCCACTTT. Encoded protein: CAWSGGGTPLHF.